These 15 T cell receptor beta chains came from one sample sequenced in a study of blood T cell repertoires in COVID-19. Sequencing was performed with immunoSEQ multiplex PCR; in TCRdb, only in-frame clones are kept and a portion is missing. This sample has roughly 49,000 clones, with 83% found just once. Sequencing input: peripheral blood. These receptors came from a woman of 80 years or more with acute or convalescent COVID-19.

V usage is TRBV5-1 and J usage is TRBJ1-4, with 12 bases matching TRBD1. Per the germline V gene, CDR1 is SGHRS and CDR2 is YFSETQ. The trim removed 5 bases at V and 8 bases at J, leaving 4 bases unmatched. The CDR3 has 14 residues. DNA of the CDR3: TGCGCCAGCAGTCGGGACAGGGGGCAGGAAAAACTGTTTTTT. The encoded protein is CASSRDRGQEKLFF.

This rearrangement joins TRBV7-9 to TRBJ2-1; the D gene is possibly TRBD2 (5 bases). Trimming left V 7 bases short and J 5 bases short, with 15 bases between. The CDR3 runs to 14 residues. The germline V gene encodes CDR1 SEHNR and CDR2 FQNEAQ (reference sequence). The CDR3 region has the DNA TGTGCCAGCATCCTTCTCGAGGAGGACAATGAGCAGTTCTTC. This encodes CASILLEEDNEQFF.

The genes are TRBV7-9 and TRBJ2-4; 7 bases line up with TRBD1. Per the germline V gene, CDR1 is SEHNR and CDR2 is FQNEAQ (reference sequence). The ends lost 1 base at V and 0 bases at J; junction bases unmatched: 3. The CDR3 sequence is 16 residues long. The CDR3 region is CASSLGGGQAKNIQYF. CDR3 bases: TGTGCCAGCAGCTTAGGAGGGGGCCAAGCCAAAAACATTCAGTACTTC.

The V call is TRBV27, the J call TRBJ2-2, with 11 bases lining up with TRBD2. V trimming: 5 bases; J trimming: 9 bases; junction bases outside the gene matches: 8. The germline CDR1 and CDR2 sequences are MNHEY and SMNVEV (reference sequence). CDR3 length: 15 amino acids. The CDR3 region has the DNA TGTGCCAGCAGTCGGCGGACTAGCGGGTTTCGGGAGCTGTTTTTT. Encoded protein: CASSRRTSGFRELFF.

CDR3 region: CASSSDRAGVYDEQYF. CDR3 bases: TGTGCCAGCAGCTCGGACAGGGCGGGTGTCTACGACGAGCAGTACTTC. The chain recombines TRBV5-4 with TRBJ2-7; TRBD1 matches at 8 bases. J was trimmed by 5 bases and V by 3 bases; bases with no gene match: 13. Germline CDR1 reads SGHNT; CDR2 reads YYREEE (reference sequence). The CDR3 sequence is 16 residues long.

The chain combines TRBV12-5 with TRBJ1-1; 10 nucleotides align to TRBD1. Germline V gene data show CDR1 as LGHNT and CDR2 as FRNRAP. The CDR3 length is 18 residues. Trimming took 7 bases from V and 4 from J; bases not matched to a gene: 18. The CDR3, as DNA: TGTGCTAGTGTCCGAAAGCCGGACAGGGGGTTCGTTGGCACTGAAGCTTTCTTT. Protein: CASVRKPDRGFVGTEAFF.

The rearrangement uses TRBV10-3 and TRBJ1-4; perhaps TRBD1 as D (5 bases). Germline V gene sequence: CDR1 ENHRY, CDR2 SYGVKD. Deletions cut 10 bases from V and 6 bases from J, with 18 bases between. This CDR3 has 14 amino acids. The CDR3 DNA reads TGTGCCACTCAAATCAGGGTCCAGGATGAAAAACTGTTTTTT. Amino acids: CATQIRVQDEKLFF.

The rearrangement joins TRBV19 to TRBJ2-1, with 9 bases lining up with TRBD1. This CDR3 region has 15 residues. The J segment lost 8 bases and the V segment lost 5 bases, leaving 10 bases of the junction unmatched. Germline-derived CDR1 and CDR2 are LNHDA and SQIVND (reference sequence). CDR3 sequence: CASSHTGTGKDEQFF. The CDR3 nucleotides are TGTGCCAGTAGTCATACCGGGACAGGGAAGGATGAGCAGTTCTTC.

The sample holds a few counts of this clone. This chain connects TRBV19 to TRBJ1-6; D may be TRBD1 (5 bases). CDR3 length equals 14 residues. The germline V gene encodes CDR1 LNHDA and CDR2 SQIVND (reference sequence). Trimming stripped 6 bases from V and 7 bases from J, with 13 bases between. CDR3 sequence: CASRVGGFNSPLHF. The CDR3 DNA reads as TGTGCCAGTAGGGTGGGGGGGTTCAATTCACCCCTCCACTTT.

The chain joins TRBV6-5 to TRBJ2-5; D is undetermined. Per the germline V gene, CDR1 is MNHEY and CDR2 is SVGAGI. Trimming took off 6 bases at V and 4 bases at J, with 6 bases between the two ends. CDR3 size: 11 residues. CDR3 protein: CASRESETQYF. CDR3 coding DNA: TGTGCCAGCAGGGAGTCAGAGACCCAGTACTTC.

This clone appeared a few times. The rearrangement uses TRBV5-1 and TRBJ2-3; D possibly corresponds to TRBD2 (5 bases). With 7 bases removed from V and 0 bases from J, the gap between germline ends came to 15 bases. Per germline, CDR1 SGHRS and CDR2 YFSETQ. The CDR3 spans 15 residues. CDR3 DNA sequence: TGCGCCAGCGGTCGCAGCGGCCCTAGCACAGATACGCAGTATTTT. This gives the protein CASGRSGPSTDTQYF.

This chain joins TRBV15 and TRBJ2-7, with D possibly being TRBD2 (5 bases). Deletions cut 1 base from V and 1 base from J, with 8 bases between. Germline assignment: CDR1 LNHNV and CDR2 YYDKDF (reference sequence). CDR3 length equals 14 residues. The CDR3 region is CATSRVGGSYEQYF. CDR3 DNA: TGTGCCACCAGCAGAGTTGGAGGATCCTACGAGCAGTACTTC.

The chain combines TRBV7-2 with TRBJ2-2; D is perhaps TRBD1 (6 bases). Germline V lookup: CDR1 SGHTA, CDR2 FQGNSA. The CDR3 runs 17 residues. Trimming pared 5 bases from V and 4 bases from J, leaving 20 bases between. The CDR3 DNA is TGTGCCAGCAGCCTACAACCACCAGGGGTCGTCACCGGGGAGCTGTTTTTT. It encodes CASSLQPPGVVTGELFF.

The V gene is TRBV5-1, the J gene TRBJ2-3; perhaps TRBD2 as D (5 bases). Germline CDR1 SGHRS, CDR2 YFSETQ. CDR3 size: 14 residues. Trimming removed 4 bases from V and 2 bases from J, with 11 bases in between. CDR3 amino acids: CASSPGVVTDTQYF. The CDR3 DNA sequence: TGCGCCAGCAGCCCCGGGGTGGTCACAGATACGCAGTATTTT.

The rearrangement links TRBV2 to TRBJ1-2, with D maybe TRBD1 (6 bases). Germline CDR1 is SNHLY and CDR2 is FYNNEI. This CDR3 spans 14 amino acids. V gave up 2 bases and J gave up 2 bases, with 9 bases separating them. CDR3 nucleotide sequence: TGTGCCAGCAGTGAAAACAGGGCCAACTATGGCTACACCTTC. This translates into CASSENRANYGYTF.